The 19 T cell receptor beta chains given below trace back to one sample, sequenced in a study of blood T cell repertoires in COVID-19 (dated by TCRdb to 2019 to 2021). Libraries were built with the immunoSEQ multiplex PCR assay. This is the immuneACCESS table as TCRdb keeps it, with only in-frame sequences that have V and J called. A part of the clones is gone; compared with another copy, unresolved V genes explain less than half, and the rest is unexplained. This sample lists 90,000 to 100,000 clones; 90% were detected once. The ten largest clones add up to 4% to 6% of the sample. The material sequenced was peripheral blood. Receptors were obtained from a man aged 45-65 years with acute or convalescent COVID-19.

The chain combines TRBV15 with TRBJ2-7; D possibly corresponds to TRBD1 (6 bases). Trimming left V 0 bases short and J 4 bases short, with 7 bases between. The CDR3 has 13 amino acids. From germline, CDR1 is LNHNV and CDR2 YYDKDF (reference sequence). The CDR3 here is CATSREQGYEQYF. The CDR3, as DNA: TGTGCCACCAGCAGAGAACAGGGATACGAGCAGTACTTC.

This sequence joins TRBV5-4 and TRBJ2-5, with 11 bases that match TRBD1. After removal of 1 base from V and 5 bases from J, the junction contained 4 bases not matched to a gene. The V gene's germline CDR1 is SGHNT and CDR2 YYREEE (reference sequence). CDR3 size: 15 residues. CDR3 region: CASSLRGTGGETQYF. The DNA of the CDR3 is TGTGCCAGCAGCTTGCGGGGGACAGGGGGGGAGACCCAGTACTTC.

The rearrangement uses TRBV6-1 and TRBJ2-2; D is unclear. Germline lookup yields CDR1 MNHNS and CDR2 SASEGT. Trimming shortened V by 7 bases and J by 1 base, and 10 bases separated the two germline ends. This CDR3 is built from 14 residues. The CDR3, as DNA: TGTGCCAGCAATCCCTTTAGGAACACCGGGGAGCTGTTTTTT. Amino acids: CASNPFRNTGELFF.

The CDR3, as DNA: TGCGCCAGCAGCTTTGGGCGGGAGGGCATCGACGAGCAGTACTTC. Its protein is CASSFGREGIDEQYF. The rearrangement joins TRBV5-1 to TRBJ2-7; 9 positions agree with TRBD2. After removal of 2 bases from V and 5 bases from J, the junction contained 8 bases not matched to a gene. The CDR3 is 15 amino acids. The germline gives CDR1 SGHRS, CDR2 YFSETQ.

V is TRBV11-2 and J is TRBJ2-1; the match to TRBD2 covers 9 bases. CDR3 size: 16 residues. V shed 4 bases and J 3 bases; nucleotides not matched to a gene: 7. The germline CDR1 and CDR2 sequences are SGHAT and FQNNGV. DNA for the CDR3: TGTGCCAGCAGCTCCCGGAGCGGGAGGATCTACAATGAGCAGTTCTTC. The encoded protein is CASSSRSGRIYNEQFF.

This clone has just a few counts. This CDR3 is CAWTGGEAEAFF. In DNA, the CDR3 is TGTGCCTGGACCGGGGGAGAGGCTGAAGCTTTCTTT. J is TRBJ1-1 and V is TRBV30, with D possibly being TRBD1 (5 bases). CDR1 is GTSNPN and CDR2 is SVGIG in the germline V gene (reference sequence). Trimming removed 4 bases at V and 6 bases at J, with 12 bases between. The CDR3 spans 12 residues.

This clone was observed once. The chain combines TRBV19 with TRBJ1-2; D gene ambiguous. Germline CDR1 reads LNHDA; CDR2 reads SQIVND (reference sequence). The CDR3 length is 13 residues. The V end was cut by 3 bases, the J end by 3 bases, with 8 bases between. This CDR3 reads CASSIDTYYGYTF. The CDR3 DNA follows: TGTGCCAGTAGTATCGACACGTACTATGGCTACACCTTC.

The chain employs TRBV6-6 and TRBJ2-3; possible D gene TRBD1, 5 bases. Looked up from germline, CDR1 is MNHNY and CDR2 is SVGAGI (reference sequence). The V end was cut by 8 bases, the J end by 0 bases, with 15 bases between. The CDR3 contains 15 residues. CDR3 sequence reads: CASGRAATSTDTQYF. The CDR3, as DNA: TGTGCCAGCGGCAGGGCGGCTACTAGCACAGATACGCAGTATTTT.

The V call is TRBV29-1, the J call TRBJ1-4, with 7 bases identical to TRBD1. CDR3 size: 13 residues. CDR1 and CDR2 (germline): SQVTM, ANQGSEA. The V and J ends lost 4 bases and 7 bases, in that order; junction bases with no gene match: 6. CDR3 nucleotides: TGCAGCGTTGGGCAGGGGGGAATTGAAAAACTGTTTTTT. Encoded protein: CSVGQGGIEKLFF.

The V gene is TRBV24-1, the J gene TRBJ1-5, with 7 bases lining up with TRBD1. Germline-derived CDR1 and CDR2 are KGHDR and SFDVKD. With V trimmed by 12 bases and J by 2 bases, 9 bases remained unmatched. The CDR3 length is 14 residues. The CDR3 protein is CAAKTGSGNQPQHF. DNA for the CDR3: TGTGCCGCCAAGACAGGGTCTGGCAATCAGCCCCAGCATTTT.

The chain joins TRBV12-1 to TRBJ2-7; the table's D call TRBD2 went unverified against the DNA. TRBV12-1 is given as a pseudogene. This CDR3 region has 17 residues. CDR3 DNA: TGTGCCAGCAGCTTTGTAGCGGGGGCTAATGATTCCAACGAGCAGTACTTC. It yields the protein CASSFVAGANDSNEQYF.

The DNA of the CDR3 is TGCACCAGCAGCATCATAGCGGGAGTGCTCAACGAGCAGTACTTC. Protein product: CTSSIIAGVLNEQYF. This chain uses TRBV1 with TRBJ2-7; TRBD2, the D gene given by the table, was not confirmed from the DNA. TRBV1 is recorded as a pseudogene. The CDR3 covers 15 residues.

The sample holds a few counts of this clone. CDR3 nucleotide sequence: TGTGCCAGCAGCTTGACACCTACAGGGGGCCTTGGCTACACCTTC. The encoded protein is CASSLTPTGGLGYTF. The gene calls are TRBV5-6 and TRBJ1-2, with 9 bases lining up with TRBD1. This CDR3 is built from 15 residues. With 1 base clipped from V and 7 bases from J, the junction kept 8 bases outside the gene matches. Per the germline V gene, CDR1 is SGHDT and CDR2 is YYEEEE.

The V and J genes are TRBV14 and TRBJ2-7, with 7 bases aligning to TRBD2. This CDR3 spans 19 amino acids. The V gene end was trimmed by 1 base and the J gene end by 2 bases; junction bases not matched to a gene: 17. From germline, CDR1 is SGHDN and CDR2 FVKESK. The CDR3: CASSQAGRVLPTGPYEQYF. CDR3 nucleotide sequence: TGTGCCAGCAGCCAAGCGGGGAGGGTTCTCCCCACAGGCCCCTACGAGCAGTACTTC.

The table lists this clone with a count of one. The rearrangement uses TRBV30 and TRBJ2-7, with TRBD1 identical over 8 bases. Germline lookup yields CDR1 GTSNPN and CDR2 SVGIG (reference sequence). This CDR3 is 12 amino acids long. The V segment lost 5 bases and the J segment 4 bases; nucleotides outside the gene matches: 4. The CDR3, as DNA: TGTGCCTGGGGACAGGGAAAATACGAGCAGTACTTC. Translated, it gives CAWGQGKYEQYF. Looking up the rest from reference TRBV30 and TRBJ2-7 gives the full variable domain: SQTIHQWPATLVQPVGSPLSLECTVEGTSNPNLYWYRQAAGRGLQLLFYSVGIGQISSEVPQNLSASRPQDRQFILSSKKLLLSDSGFYLCAWGQGKYEQYFGPGTRLTVT.

The chain couples TRBV2 to TRBJ2-1, with 7 bases identical to TRBD2. The ends lost 7 bases at V and 8 bases at J; junction bases unmatched: 11. Germline V CDR1 and CDR2: SNHLY, FYNNEI. The CDR3 is made up of 14 amino acids. The CDR3 here is CASNRDYNRDEQFF. The CDR3 DNA reads TGTGCCAGCAATAGGGACTACAATAGGGATGAGCAGTTCTTC.

This sequence joins TRBV11-2 and TRBJ2-1; D is possibly TRBD2 (5 bases). The CDR3 is 16 residues long. With 8 bases removed from V and 7 bases from J, the gap between germline ends came to 24 bases. CDR1 and CDR2 from the germline V gene are SGHAT and FQNNGV. CDR3 region: CASVRTGSASGNEQFF. DNA for the CDR3: TGTGCCAGCGTACGGACCGGGTCCGCGTCGGGAAATGAGCAGTTCTTC.

The chain recombines TRBV4-1 with TRBJ1-1, with TRBD1 matching over 7 bases. The CDR3 sequence is 17 residues long. The junction had 10 bases not matched to a gene; V was cut back by 3 bases and J by 0 bases. Per the germline V gene, CDR1 is MGHRA and CDR2 is YSYEKL. Here the CDR3 reads CASSQGTGTAVNTEAFF. CDR3 DNA sequence: TGCGCCAGCAGCCAGGGCACCGGGACAGCAGTGAACACTGAAGCTTTCTTT.

This clone was seen just once. V and J are TRBV27 and TRBJ2-1; TRBD1 aligns across 8 bases. V shed 1 base, J shed 11 bases, and the junction held 10 bases outside the gene matches. Looked up from germline, CDR1 is MNHEY and CDR2 is SMNVEV (reference sequence). CDR3 size: 15 residues. The CDR3 here is CASSLWGDRGPKQFF. The CDR3 coding sequence is TGTGCCAGCAGTTTATGGGGAGACAGGGGCCCTAAGCAGTTCTTC.